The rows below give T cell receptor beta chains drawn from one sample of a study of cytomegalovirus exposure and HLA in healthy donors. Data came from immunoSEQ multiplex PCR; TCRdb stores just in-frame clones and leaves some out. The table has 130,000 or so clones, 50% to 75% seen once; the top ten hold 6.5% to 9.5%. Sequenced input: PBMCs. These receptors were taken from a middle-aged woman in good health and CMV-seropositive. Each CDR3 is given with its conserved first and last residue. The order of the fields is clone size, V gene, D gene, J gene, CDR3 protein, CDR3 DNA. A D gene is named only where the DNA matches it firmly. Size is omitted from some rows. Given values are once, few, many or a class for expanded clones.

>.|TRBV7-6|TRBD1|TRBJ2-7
CASSQDRGHLYEQYF
TGTGCCAGCAGCCAGGACAGGGGGCATTTATACGAGCAGTACTTC
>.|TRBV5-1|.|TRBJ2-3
CASRTGAVPPTDTQYF
TGCGCCAGCAGAACCGGCGCGGTGCCCCCCACAGATACGCAGTATTTT
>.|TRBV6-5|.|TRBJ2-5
CASSYSSGMKTQYF
TGTGCCAGCAGTTACTCATCCGGGATGAAGACCCAGTACTTC
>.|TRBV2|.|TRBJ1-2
CASSPRPDSLGNGYTF
TGTGCCAGCAGTCCCCGGCCGGACAGCCTCGGAAATGGCTACACCTTC
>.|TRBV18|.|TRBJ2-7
CASSPSGDSSYEQYF
TGTGCCAGCTCACCCTCGGGGGACTCCTCCTACGAGCAGTACTTC
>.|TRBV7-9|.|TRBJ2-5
CASSLEQEETQYF
TGTGCCAGCAGCTTAGAACAGGAAGAGACCCAGTACTTC
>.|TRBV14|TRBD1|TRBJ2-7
CASSQHRGLNEQYF
TGTGCCAGCAGCCAACACAGGGGGCTGAACGAGCAGTACTTC
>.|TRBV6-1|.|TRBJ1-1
CASSPRTEAFF
TGTGCCAGCAGTCCTAGGACTGAAGCTTTCTTT
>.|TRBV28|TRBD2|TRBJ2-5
CASGRLLAGEETQYF
TGTGCCAGCGGTCGACTTCTAGCGGGCGAAGAGACCCAGTACTTC
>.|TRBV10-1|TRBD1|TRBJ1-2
CASSESGDRGNYGYTF
TGCGCCAGCAGTGAGTCCGGGGACAGGGGAAACTATGGCTACACCTTC
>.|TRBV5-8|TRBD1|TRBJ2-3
CASSRQGARTDTQYF
TGTGCCAGCAGCCGACAGGGGGCGCGAACAGATACGCAGTATTTT
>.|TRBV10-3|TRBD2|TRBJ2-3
CAISEPLSTSGGAGTDTQYF
TGTGCCATCAGTGAGCCCCTCTCAACTAGCGGGGGGGCAGGGACAGATACGCAGTATTTT
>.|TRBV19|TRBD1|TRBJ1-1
CASSLTGVTEAFF
TGTGCCAGTAGCTTGACAGGGGTCACTGAAGCTTTCTTT
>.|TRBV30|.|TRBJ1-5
CAWSVPGLGNQPQHF
TGTGCCTGGAGTGTTCCAGGGCTGGGCAATCAGCCCCAGCATTTT
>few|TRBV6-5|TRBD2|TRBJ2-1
CASSSGLGSYNEQFF
TGTGCCAGCAGTTCAGGACTAGGAAGCTACAATGAGCAGTTCTTC
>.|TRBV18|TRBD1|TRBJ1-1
CASSPTGDSTEAFF
TGTGCCAGCTCACCTACAGGGGATTCCACTGAAGCTTTCTTT
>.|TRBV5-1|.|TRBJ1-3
CASSLRSSTGNTIYF
TGCGCCAGCAGCTTGCGGTCCTCCACTGGAAACACCATATATTTT
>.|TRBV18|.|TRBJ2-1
CASSLGTGSYNEQFF
TGTGCCAGCTCACTCGGGACTGGATCCTACAATGAGCAGTTCTTC
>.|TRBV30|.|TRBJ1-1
CAWNRGSTEAFF
TGTGCCTGGAACCGGGGGTCCACTGAAGCTTTCTTT
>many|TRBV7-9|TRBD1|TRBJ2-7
CASRGGSEQYF
TGTGCCAGCAGAGGGGGCTCCGAGCAGTACTTC
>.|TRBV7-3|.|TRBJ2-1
CASSLFAYNEQFF
TGTGCCAGCAGCTTATTCGCGTATAATGAGCAGTTCTTC
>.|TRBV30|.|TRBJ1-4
CAWKQGRNEKLFF
TGTGCCTGGAAACAGGGTAGGAATGAAAAACTGTTTTTT
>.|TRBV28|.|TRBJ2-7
CASSLALTADEQYF
TGTGCCAGCAGTTTAGCTTTAACAGCGGACGAGCAGTACTTC
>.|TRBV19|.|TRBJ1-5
CASSINRDRYSNQPQHF
TGTGCCAGTAGTATCAACAGGGACCGGTATAGCAATCAGCCCCAGCATTTT
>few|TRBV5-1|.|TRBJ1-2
CASSASTAMNYGYTF
TGCGCCAGCAGCGCATCGACAGCTATGAACTATGGCTACACCTTC
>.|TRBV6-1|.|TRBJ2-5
CASSADTETQYF
TGTGCCAGCAGTGCGGACACAGAGACCCAGTACTTC
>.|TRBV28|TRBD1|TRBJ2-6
CASSAPGQPFLSGANVLTF
TGTGCCAGCAGCGCCCCGGGACAGCCTTTTCTCTCTGGGGCCAACGTCCTGACTTTC
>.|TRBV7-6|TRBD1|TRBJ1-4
CASSPLPGTGGEKLFF
TGTGCCAGCAGCCCCCTACCCGGGACAGGGGGCGAAAAACTGTTTTTT
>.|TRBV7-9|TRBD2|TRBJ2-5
CASRPLAGAQETQYF
TGTGCCAGCAGACCCCTAGCGGGAGCCCAAGAGACCCAGTACTTC
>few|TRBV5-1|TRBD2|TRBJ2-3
CASTLRTGGTDTQYF
TGCGCCAGCACCCTTCGGACGGGAGGTACAGATACGCAGTATTTT
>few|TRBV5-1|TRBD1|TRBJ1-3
CASSRSGQGSSGNTIYF
TGCGCCAGCAGTCGTTCCGGACAGGGTTCTTCTGGAAACACCATATATTTT
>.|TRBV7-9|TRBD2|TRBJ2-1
CASSFNLREVPNEQFF
TGTGCCAGCAGCTTTAATTTGCGGGAGGTACCAAATGAGCAGTTCTTC
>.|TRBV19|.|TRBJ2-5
CASSTSPVETQYF
TGTGCCAGTAGTACGTCCCCGGTAGAGACCCAGTACTTC